Listed here are 28 T cell receptor beta chains from one sample, sequenced in a study of blood T cell repertoires in COVID-19. The assay was immunoSEQ multiplex PCR, and TCRdb's table has in-frame clones only and misses some. This sample has about 140,000 clones, with approximately 85% found just once. The sample was peripheral blood. Every receptor here comes from an elderly woman with acute or convalescent COVID-19.

This sequence joins TRBV4-1 and TRBJ2-7; 9 nucleotides align to TRBD1. This CDR3 is 16 amino acids long. Germline V gene lookup returns CDR1 MGHRA and CDR2 YSYEKL. The junction had 6 bases not matched to a gene; V was cut back by 0 bases and J by 3 bases. The CDR3 coding sequence is TGCGCCAGCAGCCAAGACCTAACGGGACAGGGCTACGAGCAGTACTTC. This translates into CASSQDLTGQGYEQYF.

This sequence joins TRBV7-3 and TRBJ2-3, with TRBD2 matching 12 bases. Germline-derived CDR1 and CDR2 are SGHTA and FQGTGA. The V and J ends lost 5 bases and 1 base, in that order; junction bases with no gene match: 10. The length of the CDR3 is 18 residues. CDR3 nucleotide sequence: TGTGCCAGCAGCCATGGACTAGCGGGGCGAAGAGGCACAGATACGCAGTATTTT. Encoded protein: CASSHGLAGRRGTDTQYF.

The chain employs TRBV28 and TRBJ1-5, with a possible D match to TRBD1 (5 bases). V lost 6 bases and J 5 bases, leaving 17 bases between the germline ends. The CDR3 loop spans 15 amino acids. Germline V gives CDR1 MDHEN, CDR2 SYDVKM. This CDR3 reads CASRPRDLGDQPQHF. For the CDR3, the DNA is TGTGCCAGCAGACCCCGGGACTTGGGGGATCAGCCCCAGCATTTT.

The rearrangement joins TRBV4-1 to TRBJ1-5; D gene uncertain. The germline V gene encodes CDR1 MGHRA and CDR2 YSYEKL. The CDR3 length is 15 residues. V lost 1 base to trimming and J lost 5 bases, with 12 bases between them. Here the CDR3 DNA reads TGCGCCAGCAGCCAAGTGGAATGGGGAGATCAGCCCCAGCATTTT. Translation gives CASSQVEWGDQPQHF.

The gene calls are TRBV28 and TRBJ1-5; the D gene is possibly TRBD1 (6 bases). The CDR3 contains 16 residues. CDR1 is MDHEN and CDR2 is SYDVKM in the germline V gene. The V and J ends lost 5 bases and 3 bases respectively, with 17 bases between them. The CDR3 protein is CASSILGGSPNQPQHF. The CDR3 nucleotides read TGTGCCAGCAGTATCCTAGGGGGAAGTCCCAATCAGCCCCAGCATTTT.

V gene TRBV27 combines with J gene TRBJ2-3; 7 bases agree with TRBD1. V lost 3 bases to trimming and J lost 0 bases; unmatched junction nucleotides: 6. Germline V gives CDR1 MNHEY, CDR2 SMNVEV (reference sequence). This CDR3 region has 16 residues. The CDR3 DNA is TGTGCCAGCAGTTTCCGGGACAGACATAGCACAGATACGCAGTATTTT. Protein: CASSFRDRHSTDTQYF.

V and J are TRBV2 and TRBJ2-5; possibly TRBD2 for D (5 bases). In germline, CDR1 is SNHLY, CDR2 FYNNEI. Trimming took off 10 bases at V and 0 bases at J, with 15 bases between the two ends. The CDR3 sequence is 14 residues long. The chain's CDR3 is CATPSPDYQETQYF. CDR3 nucleotide sequence: TGTGCCACCCCCTCCCCGGACTACCAAGAGACCCAGTACTTC.

Concerning this clone: An end of the junction does not agree with germline; a read error may underlie this. The chain joins TRBV24-1 to TRBJ2-1; 8 positions match TRBD2. CDR1 is KGHDR and CDR2 is SFDVKD in the germline V gene. The CDR3 runs to 15 residues. The CDR3 loop is CATSEQLAAYHEQFF. Here the CDR3 DNA reads TGTGCCACCAGTGAACAACTAGCGGCCTACCATGAGCAGTTCTTC.

A few counts support this clone. The chain carries TRBV5-4 and TRBJ2-1, with 12 bases lining up with TRBD1. After removal of 5 bases from V and 7 bases from J, the junction contained 10 bases not matched to a gene. The CDR3 extends over 16 amino acids. Germline CDR1 SGHNT, CDR2 YYREEE (reference sequence). The CDR3 DNA reads TGTGCCAGCAGTCCCACCGGGACAGGGGGCCAGAATGAGCAGTTCTTC. Encoded protein: CASSPTGTGGQNEQFF. Using reference TRBV5-4 and TRBJ2-1 for the parts outside the CDR3, the full variable domain is ETGVTQSPTHLIKTRGQQVTLRCSSQSGHNTVSWYQQALGQGPQFIFQYYREEENGRGNFPPRFSGLQFPNYSSELNVNALELDDSALYLCASSPTGTGGQNEQFFGPGTRLTVL.

This clone has only one observation. The V call is TRBV5-5, the J call TRBJ2-3; 8 bases are shared with TRBD2. Germline assignment: CDR1 SGHKS and CDR2 YYEKEE (reference sequence). Germline trimming cut 1 base from V and 2 bases from J; bases unmatched to any gene: 6. The CDR3 contains 16 residues. The CDR3 reads CASSLRGLVTTDTQYF. The CDR3 DNA sequence: TGTGCCAGCAGCTTGCGGGGACTAGTGACCACAGATACGCAGTATTTT.

This clone was observed a few times. The chain links TRBV5-1 to TRBJ2-7; weak D call: TRBD2 (5 bases). The V gene lost 7 bases and the J gene lost 3 bases, with 23 bases spanning the gap. The CDR3 length is 16 residues. Germline lookup yields CDR1 SGHRS and CDR2 YFSETQ. The CDR3 region has the DNA TGCGCCAGCCCGCACGGGGTCGTCAGTAAAAACTACGAGCAGTACTTC. Its translation: CASPHGVVSKNYEQYF.

There are a few counts of this clone. The V and J genes are TRBV2 and TRBJ1-2, with 7 bases identical to TRBD1. Trimming cost V 5 bases and J 8 bases; bases outside gene matches: 11. CDR1 SNHLY and CDR2 FYNNEI come from the germline V gene. This CDR3 has 14 residues. The CDR3 is CASSYRQGSGGYTF. CDR3 DNA: TGTGCCAGCAGTTATCGACAGGGATCGGGGGGCTACACCTTC.

V and J are TRBV6-5 and TRBJ1-2; a possible D gene is TRBD1 (5 bases). V was cut by 6 bases and J by 8 bases, with 13 bases left in between. The V gene's germline CDR1 is MNHEY and CDR2 SVGAGI. The CDR3 has 12 residues. As DNA, the CDR3 is TGTGCCAGCAGCCCCGGACATCGCGGCTACACCTTC. Its translation: CASSPGHRGYTF.

This clone was observed once. The genes are TRBV6-5 and TRBJ1-2, with no clear D. Germline CDR1 reads MNHEY; CDR2 reads SVGAGI. This CDR3 has 14 amino acids. V lost 7 bases, J lost 8 bases, and 20 bases lay in between. The CDR3 coding sequence is TGTGCCAGCAACCGAAATCCGTCTACCCCCGGCTACACCTTC. It specifies CASNRNPSTPGYTF.

Of note for this clone: The junction departs from germline at one end; a sequencing error may be responsible. The rearrangement joins TRBV20-1 to TRBJ1-1; D possibly corresponds to TRBD1 (5 bases). Germline CDR1 DFQATT, CDR2 SNEGSKA (reference sequence). The CDR3 extends over 11 amino acids. CDR3 nucleotides: TGCAGTGCTAGAGAGCAGGACAAATCGGTCTTT. It encodes CSAREQDKSVF.

CDR3 protein: CASSPTSREEGISYEQYF. In DNA form, the CDR3 reads TGTGCCAGCAGTCCGACCTCGCGGGAAGAGGGAATTTCCTACGAGCAGTACTTC. V and J are TRBV27 and TRBJ2-7; the D gene is possibly TRBD2 (6 bases). In germline, CDR1 is MNHEY, CDR2 SMNVEV (reference sequence). This CDR3 comprises 18 residues. V was shortened by 5 bases and J by 1 base, with 24 bases between the two germline ends.

The rearrangement uses TRBV2 and TRBJ1-1, with D tentatively TRBD1 (5 bases). Germline CDR1 and CDR2: SNHLY and FYNNEI. The CDR3 has 12 residues. V lost 6 bases and J 12 bases, leaving 17 bases between the germline ends. The CDR3 loop reads CASREGRLITFF. CDR3 nucleotides: TGTGCCAGCAGGGAGGGACGACTTATTACTTTCTTT.

This clone appeared a single time. Within the sample, other DNA sequences also encode this same CDR3. The rearrangement joins TRBV9 to TRBJ2-7; 8 bases fit TRBD2. Germline V lookup: CDR1 SGDLS, CDR2 YYNGEE. CDR3 length: 14 residues. V lost 4 bases to trimming and J lost 1 base; unmatched junction nucleotides: 4. CDR3 sequence: CASSPGGGSYEQYF. The CDR3 DNA follows: TGTGCCAGCAGCCCAGGCGGGGGGTCCTACGAGCAGTACTTC. Filled out from reference TRBV9 and TRBJ2-7, the complete variable domain reads DSGVTQTPKHLITATGQRVTLRCSPRSGDLSVYWYQQSLDQGLQFLIQYYNGEERAKGNILERFSAQQFPDLHSELNLSSLELGDSALYFCASSPGGGSYEQYFGPGTRLTVT.

This clone came up once. The chain carries TRBV18 and TRBJ2-5, with 7 bases that match TRBD1. In germline, CDR1 is KGHSH, CDR2 LQKENI. V gave up 4 bases and J gave up 3 bases; unmatched junction bases: 5. CDR3 length: 14 amino acids. CDR3: CASSRTGTEETQYF. CDR3 nucleotides: TGTGCCAGCTCACGAACCGGGACAGAAGAGACCCAGTACTTC. The full variable domain, with the rest looked up from reference TRBV18 and TRBJ2-5, is NAGVMQNPRHLVRRRGQEARLRCSPMKGHSHVYWYRQLPEEGLKFMVYLQKENIIDESGMPKERFSAEFPKEGPSILRIQQVVRGDSAAYFCASSRTGTEETQYFGPGTRLLVL.

J is TRBJ2-1 and V is TRBV20-1; D is unresolved. The V gene's germline CDR1 is DFQATT and CDR2 SNEGSKA (reference sequence). The ends were cut back, 5 bases at V and 9 bases at J, with 8 bases in the middle. The CDR3 has 10 residues. The CDR3 protein is CSAPSFEQFF. As DNA, the CDR3 is TGCAGTGCTCCTAGTTTTGAGCAGTTCTTC.

This chain connects TRBV13 to TRBJ2-7; 7 nucleotides agree with TRBD1. The CDR3 consists of 17 residues. The germline gives CDR1 PRHDT, CDR2 FYEKMQ (reference sequence). The junction had 13 bases not matched to a gene; V was cut back by 4 bases and J by 1 base. The CDR3 is CASSSLAPSDRSYEQYF. CDR3 in DNA: TGTGCCAGCAGCTCCCTGGCTCCTTCGGACAGGTCCTACGAGCAGTACTTC. The entire variable domain, with the rest obtained from reference TRBV13 and TRBJ2-7, is as follows: AAGVIQSPRHLIKEKRETATLKCYPIPRHDTVYWYQQGPGQDPQFLISFYEKMQSDKGSIPDRFSAQQFSDYHSELNMSSLELGDSALYFCASSSLAPSDRSYEQYFGPGTRLTVT.

The rearrangement uses TRBV2 and TRBJ2-5; the match to TRBD1 covers 8 bases. The V gene's germline CDR1 is SNHLY and CDR2 FYNNEI. V dropped 1 base and J dropped 6; count of bases not matched to a gene: 19. The CDR3 contains 19 residues. The CDR3 sequence: CASSEEDPYQGAGAKTQYF. In DNA form, the CDR3 reads TGTGCCAGCAGTGAAGAAGACCCCTACCAGGGGGCTGGCGCGAAGACCCAGTACTTC. Full variable domain (remainder filled in from reference TRBV2 and TRBJ2-5): EPEVTQTPSHQVTQMGQEVILRCVPISNHLYFYWYRQILGQKVEFLVSFYNNEISEKSEIFDDQFSVERPDGSNFTLKIRSTKLEDSAMYFCASSEEDPYQGAGAKTQYFGPGTRLLVL.

The rearrangement uses TRBV19 and TRBJ2-1; D might be TRBD1 (5 bases). The CDR3 runs 16 residues. Per the germline V gene, CDR1 is LNHDA and CDR2 is SQIVND (reference sequence). V dropped 4 bases and J dropped 3 bases, with 16 bases sitting between them. The CDR3 sequence is CASSNKQVLVYNEQFF. The CDR3 region has the DNA TGTGCCAGTAGTAATAAACAGGTGCTAGTCTACAATGAGCAGTTCTTC. Combining the CDR3 with reference TRBV19 and TRBJ2-1 gives the whole variable domain DGGITQSPKYLFRKEGQNVTLSCEQNLNHDAMYWYRQDPGQGLRLIYYSQIVNDFQKGDIAEGYSVSREKKESFPLTVTSAQKNPTAFYLCASSNKQVLVYNEQFFGPGTRLTVL.

This rearrangement joins TRBV7-3 to TRBJ2-7; 10 nucleotides agree with TRBD1. Trimming took 1 base from V and 2 from J; bases not matched to a gene: 8. From germline, CDR1 is SGHTA and CDR2 FQGTGA. CDR3 length equals 17 residues. CDR3 amino acids: CASSLNWGQGLPYEQYF. CDR3 nucleotide sequence: TGTGCCAGCAGCTTAAATTGGGGACAGGGGCTACCCTACGAGCAGTACTTC.

This chain joins TRBV5-8 and TRBJ1-1; 9 bases are a match to TRBD1. The ends lost 4 bases at V and 4 bases at J; junction bases unmatched: 14. The CDR3 covers 17 residues. Germline CDR1 reads SGHTS; CDR2 reads YDEGEE. The CDR3: CASSLTGGAVSVTEAFF. The DNA of the CDR3 is TGTGCCAGCAGCCTAACAGGGGGCGCCGTCAGTGTCACTGAAGCTTTCTTT.

The chain combines TRBV19 with TRBJ2-1; perhaps TRBD2 as D (5 bases). V gave up 6 bases and J gave up 4 bases, with 16 bases separating them. Germline assignment: CDR1 LNHDA and CDR2 SQIVND (reference sequence). The CDR3 spans 15 residues. The CDR3 loop is CASSQEVFPYNEQFF. The CDR3 nucleotides are TGTGCCAGTAGCCAGGAGGTTTTTCCATACAATGAGCAGTTCTTC.

This chain uses TRBV7-9 with TRBJ2-1; D not certain. This CDR3 has 13 residues. With 2 bases removed from V and 6 bases from J, the gap between germline ends came to 8 bases. CDR1 is SEHNR and CDR2 is FQNEAQ in the germline V gene (reference sequence). The CDR3 coding sequence is TGTGCCAGCAGCTTACTCCTTAGCAATGAGCAGTTCTTC. It translates to CASSLLLSNEQFF.

V usage is TRBV7-8 and J usage is TRBJ1-2, with 8 bases aligning to TRBD1. The CDR3 is 14 residues long. The J segment lost 4 bases and the V segment lost 5 bases, leaving 6 bases of the junction unmatched. In germline, CDR1 is SGHVS, CDR2 FQNEAQ. In nucleotides, the CDR3 is TGTGCCAGCAGCCTAACGGACAGGGTCTATGGCTACACCTTC. Encoded protein: CASSLTDRVYGYTF.